This T cell receptor beta chain appears in the sequencing data of a study of shared clonotypes between healthy human individuals. Study-wide results and caveats: Rarefaction revealed incomplete sorted-subset sequencing despite large depth.

Clones were sequenced by immunoSEQ multiplex PCR, and TCRdb holds only the in-frame ones, with some missing. The table records millions of clones, more than 80% of them present only once. Donors were healthy HIV-negative adults without recently reported acute infections or vaccinations. V dropped 0 bases and J dropped 4 bases, with 9 bases sitting between them. The CDR3 totals 13 residues. The germline CDR1 and CDR2 sequences are GTSNPN and SVGIG (reference sequence). As to this clone: The antigen remains undetermined. The sample has other DNA sequences that encode this CDR3 too.

The gene calls are TRBV30 and TRBJ1-1; D uncertain. The sequence was collected from a man aged 18 to 29 in good health. Some clones in this sample may be carry-over from other donors' samples. Sequencing was carried out using naive CD4+ T cells from PBMCs. Subset specified: CD45RA+ positively selected. The CDR3 bases are TGTGCCTGGAGTGTGGGTCGGGGCACTGAAGCTTTCTTT. Translating it yields CAWSVGRGTEAFF. Combining the CDR3 with reference TRBV30 and TRBJ1-1 gives the whole variable domain SQTIHQWPATLVQPVGSPLSLECTVEGTSNPNLYWYRQAAGRGLQLLFYSVGIGQISSEVPQNLSASRPQDRQFILSSKKLLLSDSGFYLCAWSVGRGTEAFFGQGTRLTVV.